This T cell receptor (beta chain) emerged from a study of T-cell memory formation after mild COVID-19. The study, taken as a whole, reports: Researchers found some responding clones in pre-infection memory, a sign that cross-reactive memory joined.

cDNA libraries for TCR alpha and TCR beta, carrying sample barcodes and UMIs, came from 5'RACE with constant-segment primers. TCRdb passed the 5' RACE reads through MiXCR, listing each CDR3 protein once. The data hold hundreds of thousands of distinct CDR3 sequences, with roughly 20% observed a single time. This CDR3 contains 15 residues. CDR1 is MDHEN, CDR2 SYDVKM, per germline. Trimming at V came to 2 bases and at J to 9 bases, leaving 9 bases not matched to a gene. This clonotype has only a few counts. Its antigen remains unidentified. This receptor was obtained from an adult woman who had mild COVID-19 (a few samples of this study predate the infection). Cell type and time point are not known. The J gene is TRBJ2-1, the V gene TRBV28; the match to TRBD1 covers 8 bases. The material sequenced was PBMCs or a T cell subset sorted from them (not recorded which). The CDR3 nucleotides read TGTGCCAGCAGTTTAAGCTGGACAGGGCGGGGTGAGCAGTTCTTC. It codes for CASSLSWTGRGEQFF.